Below are 25 T cell receptor beta chains sequenced from a single sample in a study of T-cell reconstitution after alpha-beta-depleted transplantation in children. Unique molecular identifiers were built into the TCRbeta library. MiXCR was run by TCRdb on the PCR reads, yielding one entry per CDR3 protein. The repertoire holds about 690,000 distinct CDR3 sequences, roughly 17% seen once, with 0.9% to 1.2% in the top ten. Sequences were derived from PBMCs from the stem cell graft donor, sampled from the stem cell graft. The receptors here all came from a human donor who donated a stem cell graft to a child with acute myeloid leukemia.

This chain uses TRBV7-3 with TRBJ1-1, with a weak D call TRBD1 (5 bases). Looked up from germline, CDR1 is SGHTA and CDR2 is FQGTGA. V gave up 5 bases and J gave up 6 bases, with 19 bases separating them. The CDR3 runs to 15 residues. This CDR3 reads CASSPAGTQNAEAFF. CDR3 nucleotide sequence: TGTGCCAGCAGCCCCGCCGGGACCCAAAACGCTGAAGCTTTCTTT.

The chain carries TRBV12-3 or TRBV12-4 and TRBJ2-3; 11 nucleotides match TRBD2. Losses at the gene ends were 5 bases for V and 4 bases for J; bases not matched to a gene: 8. The CDR3 is 16 amino acids. As DNA, the CDR3 is TGTGCCAGCAGTCCGACTACTAGCGGGAGTGCAGATACGCAGTATTTT. It translates to CASSPTTSGSADTQYF.

This clonotype was counted many times. The V and J genes are TRBV6-2 or TRBV6-3 and TRBJ2-1; D might be TRBD1 or TRBD2, each matching 5 bases. V was pared by 5 bases and J by 11 bases, with 25 bases between. Looked up from germline, CDR1 is MNHEY and CDR2 is SVGEGT. CDR3 length: 16 residues. CDR3 in DNA: TGTGCCAGCAGTGATGGCCGGGACGCTTCGAGAAATCAGCAGTTCTTC. It yields the protein CASSDGRDASRNQQFF.

This clonotype was found many times. The chain uses TRBV12-3 or TRBV12-4 and TRBJ2-1, with 9 bases lining up with TRBD1. V gave up 1 base and J gave up 10 bases; unmatched junction bases: 2. This CDR3 has 13 amino acids. The CDR3 bases are TGTGCCAGCAGTTTAGGGGGACAGGGAGAGCAGTTCTTC. Residues: CASSLGGQGEQFF.

This clonotype was observed a few times. The chain employs TRBV5-1 and TRBJ2-7; TRBD1 aligns across 9 bases. V shed 4 bases and J 5 bases; nucleotides not matched to a gene: 10. The CDR3 sequence is 15 residues long. CDR1 and CDR2 (germline): SGHRS, YFSETQ. For the CDR3, the DNA is TGCGCCAGCAGCGGTCTCGGGACAGGGATGAACGAGCAGTACTTC. Protein product: CASSGLGTGMNEQYF.

The chain is built from TRBV7-9 and TRBJ2-1; D is ambiguous. The germline V and J ends were trimmed by 11 bases and 5 bases, with 7 bases remaining between them. The CDR3 runs to 10 residues. CDR1 is SEHNR, CDR2 FQNEAQ, per germline (reference sequence). The CDR3 region is CADGDNEQFF. As DNA, the CDR3 is TGTGCCGATGGAGACAATGAGCAGTTCTTC.

This clonotype was counted many times. The rearrangement links TRBV29-1 to TRBJ1-4, with D perhaps matching TRBD1 (5 bases). This CDR3 region has 11 residues. The germline gives CDR1 SQVTM, CDR2 ANQGSEA. Trimming stripped 5 bases from V and 8 bases from J, with 9 bases between. CDR3 sequence reads: CSVMGEEKLFF. The CDR3 DNA reads TGCAGCGTTATGGGGGAAGAAAAACTGTTTTTT.

The chain employs TRBV7-3 and TRBJ2-3; 7 nucleotides line up with TRBD1. Trimming took 5 bases from V and 1 from J; bases not matched to a gene: 3. Germline V gene lookup returns CDR1 SGHTA and CDR2 FQGTGA. This CDR3 comprises 14 residues. The CDR3 DNA follows: TGTGCCAGCAGCCGCGGACAGGGCACAGATACGCAGTATTTT. It codes for CASSRGQGTDTQYF.

This clonotype appeared many times. J is TRBJ2-1 and V is TRBV20-1, with D possibly called TRBD1 or TRBD2 (5 bases each). There are 14 residues in the CDR3. Per the germline V gene, CDR1 is DFQATT and CDR2 is SNEGSKA (reference sequence). The V gene lost 8 bases and the J gene lost 3 bases, with 17 bases spanning the gap. This chain's CDR3 is CSTSRGLLYNEQFF. CDR3 nucleotide sequence: TGCAGTACTTCCCGGGGCCTCCTCTACAATGAGCAGTTCTTC.

This clonotype occurred many times. The chain employs TRBV5-6 and TRBJ2-5; D gene ambiguous. CDR3 size: 13 residues. The germline CDR1 and CDR2 sequences are SGHDT and YYEEEE. Trimming cost V 1 base and J 4 bases, with 8 bases left between them. The CDR3 loop is CASSLSWGETQYF. CDR3 sequence (DNA): TGTGCCAGCAGCTTGTCGTGGGGAGAGACCCAGTACTTC.

The table lists this clonotype with many counts. The rearrangement joins TRBV6-1 to TRBJ2-7; D unresolved. V dropped 2 bases and J dropped 2 bases, with 10 bases sitting between them. The CDR3 has 14 amino acids. Germline CDR1 and CDR2: MNHNS and SASEGT. The DNA for the CDR3 is TGTGCCAGCAGTGAATTTGGAGAGACCTACGAGCAGTACTTC. Translated, it gives CASSEFGETYEQYF.

The table lists this clonotype with many counts. This chain joins TRBV5-5 and TRBJ2-7; 7 bases fit TRBD2. The CDR3 loop spans 15 amino acids. Per germline, CDR1 SGHKS and CDR2 YYEKEE (reference sequence). The V segment lost 1 base and the J segment 3 bases; nucleotides outside the gene matches: 7. Written as DNA, the CDR3 is TGTGCCAGCAGCTTGTGGGAGGGGATAGGCTACGAGCAGTACTTC. Translation gives CASSLWEGIGYEQYF.

Only a few counts were recorded for this clonotype. This chain connects TRBV20-1 to TRBJ2-2, with 15 bases fitting TRBD2. There are 18 residues in the CDR3. From germline, CDR1 is DFQATT and CDR2 SNEGSKA (reference sequence). The V and J ends lost 6 bases and 4 bases, in that order; junction bases with no gene match: 12. Written as DNA, the CDR3 is TGCAGTGCCCGCCCGGGACTAGCGGGGGGACTAACCACCGGGGAGCTGTTTTTT. Amino acid sequence: CSARPGLAGGLTTGELFF.

CDR3 region: CASTLTRGAGETQYF. The CDR3, as DNA: TGTGCCAGCACCCTAACTCGGGGGGCGGGAGAGACCCAGTACTTC. V usage is TRBV7-2 and J usage is TRBJ2-5, with D tentatively TRBD2 (7 bases). Per germline, CDR1 SGHTA and CDR2 FQGNSA. Trimming cost V 7 bases and J 4 bases, with 19 bases left between them. The CDR3 sequence is 15 residues long.

CDR3 amino acids: CATQGAVGYTF. The CDR3 nucleotides read TGTGCCACTCAGGGGGCAGTCGGCTACACCTTC. The V and J genes are TRBV24-1 and TRBJ1-2; 8 bases align to TRBD1. CDR3 length: 11 residues. The trim removed 10 bases at V and 8 bases at J, leaving 5 bases unmatched. CDR1 KGHDR and CDR2 SFDVKD come from the germline V gene.

In its sample, this clonotype was seen a few times. The rearrangement joins TRBV14 to TRBJ2-3; D not certain. CDR1 and CDR2 from the germline V gene are SGHDN and FVKESK. The CDR3 spans 13 residues. Deletions cut 1 base from V and 9 bases from J, with 11 bases between. DNA of the CDR3: TGTGCCAGCAGCCAAGCAGGCCCAGGAACGCAGTATTTT. This gives the protein CASSQAGPGTQYF. The whole variable domain, filled in from reference TRBV14 and TRBJ2-3, reads EAGVTQFPSHSVIEKGQTVTLRCDPISGHDNLYWYRRVMGKEIKFLLHFVKESKQDESGMPNNRFLAERTGGTYSTLKVQPAELEDSGVYFCASSQAGPGTQYFGPGTRLTVL.

This clonotype was observed at least ten times. The gene calls are TRBV20-1 and TRBJ2-7; 8 positions match TRBD2. The V segment lost 0 bases and the J segment 2 bases; nucleotides outside the gene matches: 9. The CDR3 is made up of 16 amino acids. CDR1 and CDR2 (germline): DFQATT, SNEGSKA (reference sequence). DNA for the CDR3: TGCAGTGCTAGAGATCGGTGGCGGGGGGCCACCTACGAGCAGTACTTC. Protein: CSARDRWRGATYEQYF.

This clonotype turned up a few times. This chain connects TRBV20-1 to TRBJ2-2; TRBD2 matches at 7 bases. This CDR3 contains 13 residues. The germline CDR1 and CDR2 sequences are DFQATT and SNEGSKA (reference sequence). The CDR3 nucleotides are TGCAGCGGACTAGACGGGTTCACCGGGGAGCTGTTTTTT. This codes for CSGLDGFTGELFF.

The chain is built from TRBV7-8 and TRBJ2-1; D call uncertain. This CDR3 spans 11 amino acids. In germline, CDR1 is SGHVS, CDR2 FQNEAQ. The V and J ends lost 8 bases and 9 bases respectively, with 11 bases between them. The CDR3 sequence: CASVRLAEQFF. The CDR3 coding sequence is TGTGCCAGCGTGCGCCTGGCTGAGCAGTTCTTC.

This clonotype was seen a handful of times. V gene TRBV12-3 or TRBV12-4 combines with J gene TRBJ1-3; D unclear. The V end lost 3 bases, the J end lost 0 bases, and 9 bases lay between the germline ends. The CDR3 consists of 15 residues. In DNA form, the CDR3 reads TGTGCCAGCAGTTTCGGCAGTACCTCTGGAAACACCATATATTTT. Amino acid sequence: CASSFGSTSGNTIYF.

The chain recombines TRBV6-1 with TRBJ2-3, with unresolved D. With 6 bases removed from V and 0 bases from J, the gap between germline ends came to 10 bases. Per the germline V gene, CDR1 is MNHNS and CDR2 is SASEGT. CDR3 length: 14 amino acids. This chain's CDR3 is CASRPQRSTDTQYF. The DNA of the CDR3 is TGTGCCAGCAGACCCCAGAGGAGCACAGATACGCAGTATTTT.

In this sample, this clonotype turned up a few times. The chain couples TRBV7-2 to TRBJ2-2; D unresolved. Trimming stripped 7 bases from V and 1 base from J, with 10 bases between. From germline, CDR1 is SGHTA and CDR2 FQGNSA. The CDR3 spans 14 residues. This CDR3 reads CASNNWGNTGELFF. The CDR3 DNA follows: TGTGCCAGCAACAATTGGGGGAACACCGGGGAGCTGTTTTTT.

In its sample, this clonotype was seen a few times. The rearrangement links TRBV5-1 to TRBJ1-4; 8 bases map to TRBD1. The CDR3 runs 15 residues. V trimming: 5 bases; J trimming: 10 bases; junction bases outside the gene matches: 13. The germline V gene encodes CDR1 SGHRS and CDR2 YFSETQ. This chain's CDR3 is CASSDGQGGFGKLFF. CDR3 nucleotide sequence: TGCGCCAGCAGTGACGGACAGGGTGGTTTTGGAAAACTGTTTTTT.

The V and J genes are TRBV18 and TRBJ2-1; no clear D. CDR3 length: 14 residues. Germline V lookup: CDR1 KGHSH, CDR2 LQKENI. With 0 bases removed from V and 5 bases from J, the gap between germline ends came to 8 bases. The CDR3 loop reads CASSPPEAHNEQFF. In nucleotides, the CDR3 is TGTGCCAGCTCACCACCGGAAGCACACAATGAGCAGTTCTTC.

In regard to this clonotype: A single base separates this from a much larger clone, so it may be a read error. This chain uses TRBV20-1 with TRBJ2-3; TRBD2 matches at 14 bases. Germline CDR1 and CDR2: DFQATT and SNEGSKA (reference sequence). The CDR3 sequence is 14 residues long. CDR3 protein: CRARGTSGGDTQYF. The CDR3 DNA reads as TGCAGAGCTAGGGGGACTAGCGGGGGTGATACGCAGTATTTT.